Reported below is one T cell receptor (beta chain). Antigen unknown. The data are from a study of cytomegalovirus exposure and HLA in healthy donors. Study-wide points: Confirmation in vitro established that a few CMV-associated chains were specific for CMV antigens.

The V and J ends lost 5 bases and 2 bases respectively, with 10 bases between them. Germline V CDR1 and CDR2: SGHRS, YFSETQ. This CDR3 region has 14 residues. PCR was performed using 60 Vbeta and 13 Jbeta primers. TCRdb's copy holds only in-frame clones and misses some; the assay was immunoSEQ multiplex PCR. The repertoire holds some 170,000 clones, with about four fifths as singletons. This rearrangement joins TRBV5-1 to TRBJ2-2; TRBD2 is a possible D gene (6 bases). Material: PBMCs. The clonotype was recovered from a woman aged 45-59 years in good health and CMV-seronegative. The CDR3 bases are TGCGCCAGCAGTCGACTAGGTAACACCGGGGAGCTGTTTTTT. This codes for CASSRLGNTGELFF.